This T cell receptor beta chain stems from a study of CD8+ T cells in alopecia areata. Collection of lesional scalp punch biopsies and peripheral blood was performed in alopecia areata patients. Isolated RNA was reverse transcribed into cDNA used as the sequencing template. Clones were sequenced by immunoSEQ multiplex PCR, and TCRdb holds only the in-frame ones, with some missing. This sample has about 11,000 clones, with roughly 59% found just once. This CDR3 has 17 residues. Trimming cost V 6 bases and J 1 base, with 21 bases left between them. Germline-derived CDR1 and CDR2 are LNHDA and SQIVND (reference sequence). With regard to this clone: The antigen is unknown.

Study-wide points: More clonal than normal scalp was lesional scalp, particularly alopecia totalis/universalis.

The sequences come from skin, collected at week 0. The V and J genes are TRBV19 and TRBJ1-1, with TRBD1 as a possible D gene (6 bases). This receptor was identified in a human donor with alopecia areata. Here the CDR3 DNA reads TGTGCCAGTAGCCACGCTATGGGCAGGGGTACGAACACTGAAGCTTTCTTT. As protein: CASSHAMGRGTNTEAFF.